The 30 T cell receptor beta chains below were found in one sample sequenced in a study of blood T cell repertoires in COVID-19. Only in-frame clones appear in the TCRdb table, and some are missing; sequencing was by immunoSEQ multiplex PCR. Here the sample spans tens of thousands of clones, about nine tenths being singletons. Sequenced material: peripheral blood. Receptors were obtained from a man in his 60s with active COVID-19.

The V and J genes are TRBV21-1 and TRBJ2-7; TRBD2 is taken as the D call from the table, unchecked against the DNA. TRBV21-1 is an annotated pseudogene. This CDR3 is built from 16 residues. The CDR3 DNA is TGTGCCAGCAGCCCCCCCGGGATAGCGGGAAAGTACGAGCAGTACTTC. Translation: CASSPPGIAGKYEQYF.

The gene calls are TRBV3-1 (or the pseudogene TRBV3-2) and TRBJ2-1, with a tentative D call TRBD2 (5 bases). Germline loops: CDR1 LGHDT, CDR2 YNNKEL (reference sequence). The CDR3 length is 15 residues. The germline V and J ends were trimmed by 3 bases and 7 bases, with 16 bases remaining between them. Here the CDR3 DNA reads TGTGCCAGCAGCCATTGGACTGAGATGGGGAATGAGCAGTTCTTC. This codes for CASSHWTEMGNEQFF.

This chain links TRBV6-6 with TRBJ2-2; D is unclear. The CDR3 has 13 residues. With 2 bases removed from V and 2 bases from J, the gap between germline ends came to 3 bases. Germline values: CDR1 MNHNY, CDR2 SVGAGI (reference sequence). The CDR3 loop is CASSYLNTGELFF. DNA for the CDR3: TGTGCCAGCAGTTACCTTAACACCGGGGAGCTGTTTTTT.

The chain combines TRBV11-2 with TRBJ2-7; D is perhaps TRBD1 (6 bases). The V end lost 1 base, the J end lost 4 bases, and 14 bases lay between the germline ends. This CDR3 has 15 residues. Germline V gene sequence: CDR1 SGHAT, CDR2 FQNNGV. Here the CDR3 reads CASSLGGQGDYEQYF. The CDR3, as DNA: TGTGCCAGCAGCTTAGGGGGGCAGGGAGATTACGAGCAGTACTTC.

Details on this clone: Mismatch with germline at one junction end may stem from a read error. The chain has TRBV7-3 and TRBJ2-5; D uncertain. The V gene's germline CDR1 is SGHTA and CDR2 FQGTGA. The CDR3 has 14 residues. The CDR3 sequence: CASSASASQGTQYF. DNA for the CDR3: TGTGCCAGCAGCGCAAGTGCTAGTCAAGGGACCCAGTACTTC.

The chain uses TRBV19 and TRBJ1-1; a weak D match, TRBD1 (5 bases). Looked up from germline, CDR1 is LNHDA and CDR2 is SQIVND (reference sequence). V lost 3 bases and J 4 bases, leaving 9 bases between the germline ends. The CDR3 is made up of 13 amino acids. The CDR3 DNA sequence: TGTGCCAGTAGTATGGTAGGGGTCACTGAAGCTTTCTTT. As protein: CASSMVGVTEAFF.

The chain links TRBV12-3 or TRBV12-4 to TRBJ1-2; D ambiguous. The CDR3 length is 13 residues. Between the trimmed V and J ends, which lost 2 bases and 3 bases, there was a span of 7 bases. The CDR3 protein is CASSLSHYYGYTF. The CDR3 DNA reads TGTGCCAGCAGTTTATCTCACTACTATGGCTACACCTTC.

CDR3 in amino acids: CATSTGFSTGELFF. CDR3 coding DNA: TGTGCCACCAGCACGGGTTTCAGCACCGGGGAGCTGTTTTTT. The J gene is TRBJ2-2, the V gene TRBV15; D gene uncertain. This CDR3 comprises 14 residues. Looked up from germline, CDR1 is LNHNV and CDR2 is YYDKDF (reference sequence). The V and J ends lost 4 bases and 4 bases respectively, with 10 bases between them.

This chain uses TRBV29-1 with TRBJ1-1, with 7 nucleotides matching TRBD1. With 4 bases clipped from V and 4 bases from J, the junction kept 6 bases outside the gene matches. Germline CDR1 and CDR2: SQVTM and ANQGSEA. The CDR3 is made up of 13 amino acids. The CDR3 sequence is CSVGKGAPTEAFF. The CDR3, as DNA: TGCAGCGTTGGAAAGGGGGCGCCCACTGAAGCTTTCTTT.

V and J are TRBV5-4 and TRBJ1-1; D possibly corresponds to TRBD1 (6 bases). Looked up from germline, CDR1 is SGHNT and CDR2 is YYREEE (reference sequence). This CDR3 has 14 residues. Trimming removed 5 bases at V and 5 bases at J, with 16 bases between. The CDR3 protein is CASRNGGFGTEAFF. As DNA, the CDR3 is TGTGCCAGCAGGAATGGGGGCTTTGGGACTGAAGCTTTCTTT.

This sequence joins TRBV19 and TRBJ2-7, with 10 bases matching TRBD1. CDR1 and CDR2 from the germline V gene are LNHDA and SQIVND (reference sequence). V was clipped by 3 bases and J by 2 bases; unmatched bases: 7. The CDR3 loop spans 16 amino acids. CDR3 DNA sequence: TGTGCCAGTAGTATTCAGGGACAGGGGACCCCCTACGAGCAGTACTTC. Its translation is CASSIQGQGTPYEQYF.

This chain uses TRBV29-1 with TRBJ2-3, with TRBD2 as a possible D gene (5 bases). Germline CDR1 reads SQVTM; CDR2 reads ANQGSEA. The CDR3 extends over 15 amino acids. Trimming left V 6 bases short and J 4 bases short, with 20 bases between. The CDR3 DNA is TGCAGCGTCCTGGTGGGCCCTCCCGGGGCAGATACGCAGTATTTT. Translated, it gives CSVLVGPPGADTQYF.

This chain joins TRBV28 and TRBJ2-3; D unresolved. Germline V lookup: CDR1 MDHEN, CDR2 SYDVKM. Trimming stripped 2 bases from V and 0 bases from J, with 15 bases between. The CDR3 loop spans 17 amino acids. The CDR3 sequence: CASSLVSGYPSTDTQYF. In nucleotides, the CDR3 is TGTGCCAGCAGTTTAGTCTCAGGTTACCCTAGCACAGATACGCAGTATTTT.

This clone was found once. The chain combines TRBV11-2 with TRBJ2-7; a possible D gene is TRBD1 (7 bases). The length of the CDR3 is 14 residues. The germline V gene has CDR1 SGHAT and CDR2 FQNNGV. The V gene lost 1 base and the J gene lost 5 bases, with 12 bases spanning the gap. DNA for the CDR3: TGTGCCAGCAGCTTAGGGTCAGGGGGGAACGAGCAGTACTTC. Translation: CASSLGSGGNEQYF.

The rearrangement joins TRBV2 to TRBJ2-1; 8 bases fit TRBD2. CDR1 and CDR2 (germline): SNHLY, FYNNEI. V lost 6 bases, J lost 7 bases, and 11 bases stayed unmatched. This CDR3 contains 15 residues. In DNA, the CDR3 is TGTGCCAGCAGGGTCGGTGCGGGAGGCAATAATGAGCAGTTCTTC. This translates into CASRVGAGGNNEQFF.

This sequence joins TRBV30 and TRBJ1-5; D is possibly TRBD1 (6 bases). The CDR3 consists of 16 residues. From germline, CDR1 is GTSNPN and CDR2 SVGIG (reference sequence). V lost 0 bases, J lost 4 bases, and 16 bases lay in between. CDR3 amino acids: CAWSVSRDKSNQPQHF. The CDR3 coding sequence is TGTGCCTGGAGTGTATCTAGGGACAAGTCAAATCAGCCCCAGCATTTT.

CDR3 bases: TGTGCCAGCAGCCCAAGACTAGCTACCTACGAGCAGTACTTC. It codes for CASSPRLATYEQYF. V is TRBV14 and J is TRBJ2-7, with TRBD2 identical over 7 bases. Germline loops: CDR1 SGHDN, CDR2 FVKESK. V was pared by 4 bases and J by 2 bases, with 5 bases of the junction left unmatched. This CDR3 spans 14 amino acids.

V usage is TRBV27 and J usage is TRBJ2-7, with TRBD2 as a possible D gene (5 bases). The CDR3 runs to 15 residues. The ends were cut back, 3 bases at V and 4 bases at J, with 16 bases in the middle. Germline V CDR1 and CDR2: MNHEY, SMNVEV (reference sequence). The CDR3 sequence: CASSLGGRSIYEQYF. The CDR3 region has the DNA TGTGCCAGCAGTTTGGGTGGGAGATCAATATACGAGCAGTACTTC.

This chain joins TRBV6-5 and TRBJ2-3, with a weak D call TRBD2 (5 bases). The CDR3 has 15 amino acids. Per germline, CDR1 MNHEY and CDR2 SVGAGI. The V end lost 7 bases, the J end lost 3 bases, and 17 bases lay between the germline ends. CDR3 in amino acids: CASTSERVGTDTQYF. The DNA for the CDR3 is TGTGCCAGCACCTCTGAGAGGGTGGGGACAGATACGCAGTATTTT.

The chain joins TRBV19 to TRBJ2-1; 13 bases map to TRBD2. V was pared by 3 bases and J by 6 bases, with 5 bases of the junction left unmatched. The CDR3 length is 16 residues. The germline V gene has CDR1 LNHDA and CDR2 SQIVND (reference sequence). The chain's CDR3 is CASSILTSGRVNEQFF. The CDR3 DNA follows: TGTGCCAGTAGTATCCTTACTAGCGGGAGGGTCAATGAGCAGTTCTTC.

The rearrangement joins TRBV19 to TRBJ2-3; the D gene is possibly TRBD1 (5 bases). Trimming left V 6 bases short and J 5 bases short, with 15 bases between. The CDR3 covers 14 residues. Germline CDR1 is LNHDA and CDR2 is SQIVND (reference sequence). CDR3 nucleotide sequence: TGTGCCAGTAGGTCCGGAGTCAGGGTAGATACGCAGTATTTT. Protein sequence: CASRSGVRVDTQYF. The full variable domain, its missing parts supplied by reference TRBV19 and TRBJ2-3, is DGGITQSPKYLFRKEGQNVTLSCEQNLNHDAMYWYRQDPGQGLRLIYYSQIVNDFQKGDIAEGYSVSREKKESFPLTVTSAQKNPTAFYLCASRSGVRVDTQYFGPGTRLTVL.

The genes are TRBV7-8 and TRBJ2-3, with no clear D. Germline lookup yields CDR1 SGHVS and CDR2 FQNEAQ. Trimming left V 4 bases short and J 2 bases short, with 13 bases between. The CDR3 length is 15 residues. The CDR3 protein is CASSSVNSDTDTQYF. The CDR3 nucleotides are TGTGCCAGCAGCTCGGTGAACAGTGACACAGATACGCAGTATTTT.

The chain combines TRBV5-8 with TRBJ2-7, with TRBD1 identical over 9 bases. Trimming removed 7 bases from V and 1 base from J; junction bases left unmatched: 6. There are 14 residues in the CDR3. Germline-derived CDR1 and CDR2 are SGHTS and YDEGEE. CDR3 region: CASRRTGVSYEQYF. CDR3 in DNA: TGTGCCAGCCGCAGGACAGGGGTTTCCTACGAGCAGTACTTC.

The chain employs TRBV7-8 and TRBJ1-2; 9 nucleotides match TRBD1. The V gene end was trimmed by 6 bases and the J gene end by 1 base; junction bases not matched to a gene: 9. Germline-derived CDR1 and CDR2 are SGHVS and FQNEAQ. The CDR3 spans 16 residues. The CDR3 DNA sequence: TGTGCCAGCAGATCTCCCGGGACAGGGATTAACTATGGCTACACCTTC. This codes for CASRSPGTGINYGYTF. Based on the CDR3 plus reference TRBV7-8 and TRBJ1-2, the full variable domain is GAGVSQSPRYKVAKRGQDVALRCDPISGHVSLFWYQQALGQGPEFLTYFQNEAQLDKSGLPSDRFFAERPEGSVSTLKIQRTQQEDSAVYLCASRSPGTGINYGYTFGSGTRLTVV.

The CDR3 is CSVTGQNSNQPQHF. CDR3 DNA sequence: TGCAGCGTCACAGGACAGAATAGCAATCAGCCCCAGCATTTT. The gene calls are TRBV29-1 and TRBJ1-5, with D perhaps matching TRBD1 (6 bases). Per germline, CDR1 SQVTM and CDR2 ANQGSEA. This CDR3 has 14 residues. The ends were cut back, 6 bases at V and 0 bases at J, with 12 bases in the middle.

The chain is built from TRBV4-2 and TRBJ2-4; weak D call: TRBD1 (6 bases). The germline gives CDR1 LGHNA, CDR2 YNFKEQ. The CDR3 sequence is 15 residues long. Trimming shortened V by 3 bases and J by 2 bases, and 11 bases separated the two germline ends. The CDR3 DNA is TGTGCCAGCAGCCAGAACAGGGAACCCAAAAACATTCAGTACTTC. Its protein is CASSQNREPKNIQYF.

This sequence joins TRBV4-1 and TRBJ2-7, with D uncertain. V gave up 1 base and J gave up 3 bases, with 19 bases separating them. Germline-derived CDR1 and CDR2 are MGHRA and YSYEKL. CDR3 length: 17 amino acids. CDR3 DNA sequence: TGCGCCAGCAGCCAAGGAAGGATTGGAGCCCAGATCTACGAGCAGTACTTC. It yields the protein CASSQGRIGAQIYEQYF.

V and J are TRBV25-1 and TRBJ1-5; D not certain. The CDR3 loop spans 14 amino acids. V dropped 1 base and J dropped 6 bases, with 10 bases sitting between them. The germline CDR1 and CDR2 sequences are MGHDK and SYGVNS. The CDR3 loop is CASSESGGSQPQHF. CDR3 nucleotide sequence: TGTGCCAGCAGTGAATCGGGAGGGAGTCAGCCCCAGCATTTT.

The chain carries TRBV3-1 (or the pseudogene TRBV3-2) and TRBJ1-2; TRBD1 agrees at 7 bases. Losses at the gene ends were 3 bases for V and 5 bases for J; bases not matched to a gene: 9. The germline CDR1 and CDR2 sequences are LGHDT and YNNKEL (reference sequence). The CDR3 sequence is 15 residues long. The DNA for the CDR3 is TGTGCCAGCAGCCACCCGACAGGGAACAGGTATGGCTACACCTTC. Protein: CASSHPTGNRYGYTF.

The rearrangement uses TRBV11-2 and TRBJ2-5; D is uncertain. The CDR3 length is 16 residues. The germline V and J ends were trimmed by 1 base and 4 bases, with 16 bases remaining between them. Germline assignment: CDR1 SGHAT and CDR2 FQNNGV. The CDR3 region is CASSLGANGLGETQYF. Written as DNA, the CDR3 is TGTGCCAGCAGCTTAGGGGCTAACGGTCTGGGAGAGACCCAGTACTTC.